This TCR beta chain was sequenced for a study of blood T cell repertoires in COVID-19 (dated by TCRdb to 2018 to 2020). With respect to the entire study: The collaborator samples originated in the United States, Italy and Spain and spanned the acute and convalescent phases of COVID-19. The prospective study material was composed of cDNA or gDNA derived from T cells, B-cell-depleted T cells, or PBMCs. Subjects who had been exposed to COVID-19, were actively infected with it, or had recovered from it provided the deeply sampled blood TCRbeta repertoires that made up the dataset. The repertoires were released in a freely available public database meant as a resource for research on the immune response to SARS-CoV-2. The samples were drawn from the first 160 participants of the ongoing ImmuneRACE study and from some 1,300 subjects provided by 6 global collaborators. Sample metadata almost always included a de-identified subject ID, COVID-19 status, age in years and sex. Where available, HLA class I and class II types were obtained from metadata supplied by the sample provider rather than from assay-based typing. What the work shows at the level of the full study, not this receptor alone: Clinical and demographic metadata were provided uncurated, with the amount varying by source and participant.

The collaborating institutions used their own protocols to collect whole blood in K2EDTA tubes. For TCRbeta analysis, collaborator samples were shipped as frozen whole blood, as isolated PBMCs, or as DNA extracted from either sample type. This clone was detected once. This clone's antigen is unknown. No quality values exist for individual bases; no much larger clone is one base distant. As encoded in the germline V gene, CDR1 is MNHNS while CDR2 is SASEGT. Taken from cysteine to phenylalanine, the CDR3 has 15 residues. Only the CDR3 DNA is retained, 45 bases long and in frame from the first base. Trimming at the junction amounts to 2 bases on V and 5 bases on J, and the germline ends lie 16 bases apart. The immunoSEQ Assay, a bias-controlled multiplex PCR, was used to amplify TCRbeta CDR3 regions from genomic DNA. Per the source publication's procedure: Within the assay, amplification of reference gene primers was used to estimate how many nucleated cells each sample contained. Sequence reads were collapsed and filtered to measure the absolute abundance of every unique TCRbeta CDR3 rearrangement. Productive Simpson clonality was computed per sample as the square root of Simpson's diversity index over productive rearrangements. TCRdb holds this immuneACCESS table with in-frame rearrangements only. Some clones are missing; in checked studies, unresolved V genes explain under half, and the rest has no known cause. The V and J calls and clone size are taken from that table; D and trimming were inferred from the DNA. In this sample the table shows roughly 200,000 clones, more than 70% of which occur a single time. Together, the top ten hold approximately 5.5% of the sample.

The sequenced sample was peripheral blood. The clonotype originates from a man aged 35 to 55 with active or convalescent COVID-19. In this chain, TRBV6-1 is recombined with TRBJ2-7; no confident D gene assignment can be made. This receptor has the CDR3 CASSESVVGVNEQYF. The sequenced DNA: TGTGCCAGCAGTGAAAGTGTGGTTGGAGTCAACGAGCAGTACTTC.